This entry lists 28 T cell receptor beta chains sequenced from one sample in a study of blood T cell repertoires in COVID-19. Some clones are missing from TCRdb's copy, which holds only in-frame ones; the method was immunoSEQ multiplex PCR. The sample includes over 100,000 clones, around 89% of them seen just once. The sample consisted of peripheral blood. All receptors derive from a man aged 45 to 65 with acute or convalescent COVID-19.

The chain couples TRBV7-9 to TRBJ1-1, with D hard to call. V lost 5 bases to trimming and J lost 1 base, with 14 bases between them. The CDR3 consists of 15 residues. Per germline, CDR1 SEHNR and CDR2 FQNEAQ (reference sequence). The CDR3 sequence is CASSPPFEKNTEAFF. The CDR3 DNA reads TGTGCCAGCAGCCCCCCTTTTGAGAAGAACACTGAAGCTTTCTTT.

The chain joins TRBV7-2 to TRBJ1-2; D uncertain. This CDR3 region has 13 residues. Germline CDR1 is SGHTA and CDR2 is FQGNSA. Trimming removed 0 bases at V and 2 bases at J, with 4 bases between. The CDR3 bases are TGTGCCAGCAGCTTAGCGCTAAACTATGGCTACACCTTC. This encodes CASSLALNYGYTF. Full variable domain (outside the CDR3, taken from reference TRBV7-2 and TRBJ1-2): GAGVSQSPSNKVTEKGKDVELRCDPISGHTALYWYRQSLGQGLEFLIYFQGNSAPDKSGLPSDRFSAERTGGSVSTLTIQRTQQEDSAVYLCASSLALNYGYTFGSGTRLTVV.

This clone came up once. The genes are TRBV4-1 and TRBJ2-1, with D possibly TRBD2 on 6 matching bases. V shed 4 bases and J shed 7 bases, with 11 bases lying between them. The V gene's germline CDR1 is MGHRA and CDR2 YSYEKL. CDR3 size: 13 residues. Here the CDR3 DNA reads TGCGCCAGCAGCCGCTACCGGGGGAATGAGCAGTTCTTC. It translates to CASSRYRGNEQFF.

V gene TRBV11-2 combines with J gene TRBJ1-1; D remains ambiguous. CDR3 length: 14 residues. Germline V gene data show CDR1 as SGHAT and CDR2 as FQNNGV. Trimming left V 5 bases short and J 1 base short, with 11 bases between. CDR3 DNA: TGTGCCAGCAGCCCACGGAGGGCGAACACTGAAGCTTTCTTT. Residues: CASSPRRANTEAFF.

The chain carries TRBV5-5 and TRBJ2-5; D is ambiguous. The V gene's germline CDR1 is SGHKS and CDR2 YYEKEE (reference sequence). The CDR3 contains 13 residues. V was shortened by 1 base and J by 4 bases, with 8 bases between the two germline ends. As DNA, the CDR3 is TGTGCCAGCAGCTTGATGGGCCTAGAGACCCAGTACTTC. This sequence encodes CASSLMGLETQYF.

The CDR3 nucleotides are TGTGCCAGTAGTATGAGAACCGGGACAGTCTCTGGAAACACCATATATTTT. This sequence encodes CASSMRTGTVSGNTIYF. V and J are TRBV19 and TRBJ1-3; 7 bases align to TRBD1. Trimming took 3 bases from V and 0 from J; bases not matched to a gene: 8. Germline CDR1 LNHDA, CDR2 SQIVND (reference sequence). This CDR3 is built from 17 residues.

The chain is built from TRBV6-5 and TRBJ2-1; D is perhaps TRBD1 (6 bases). Per the germline V gene, CDR1 is MNHEY and CDR2 is SVGAGI. The CDR3 has 15 residues. V was trimmed by 6 bases and J by 3 bases, leaving 15 bases between them. CDR3 sequence: CASRSQGFFYNEQFF. The CDR3 bases are TGTGCCAGCAGGTCTCAGGGGTTCTTCTACAATGAGCAGTTCTTC.

V is TRBV29-1 and J is TRBJ2-1; D is possibly TRBD1 (5 bases). Germline CDR1 SQVTM, CDR2 ANQGSEA. The CDR3 covers 15 residues. The ends were cut back, 1 base at V and 8 bases at J, with 18 bases in the middle. This CDR3 reads CSVEAGKSGIDEQFF. The CDR3 DNA follows: TGCAGCGTTGAAGCAGGGAAGTCTGGCATCGATGAGCAGTTCTTC.

The chain links TRBV3-1 (or the pseudogene TRBV3-2) to TRBJ2-6; possibly TRBD1 for D (5 bases). The V gene's germline CDR1 is LGHDT and CDR2 YNNKEL (reference sequence). CDR3 length: 15 residues. Trimming pared 4 bases from V and 0 bases from J, leaving 7 bases between. The CDR3 protein is CASSPDSSGANVLTF. In DNA form, the CDR3 reads TGTGCCAGCAGCCCTGACAGCTCTGGGGCCAACGTCCTGACTTTC.

This sequence joins TRBV20-1 and TRBJ2-7, with D uncertain. V was pared by 3 bases and J by 5 bases, with 14 bases between. The CDR3 has 13 residues. The germline CDR1 and CDR2 sequences are DFQATT and SNEGSKA (reference sequence). CDR3 sequence reads: CSASVGTLDEQYF. The CDR3 region has the DNA TGCAGTGCTAGTGTCGGTACCTTGGACGAGCAGTACTTC.

This rearrangement joins TRBV15 to TRBJ1-2; the D gene is possibly TRBD1 (5 bases). The CDR3 is 15 amino acids. V shed 0 bases and J shed 7 bases, with 15 bases lying between them. Germline values: CDR1 LNHNV, CDR2 YYDKDF (reference sequence). This CDR3 is CATSRDQGREGGYTF. CDR3 bases: TGTGCCACCAGCAGAGATCAGGGCAGGGAGGGTGGCTACACCTTC.

The chain couples TRBV5-1 to TRBJ1-1; D is uncertain. This CDR3 comprises 13 residues. The germline V and J ends were trimmed by 1 base and 4 bases, with 8 bases remaining between them. Germline V gene data show CDR1 as SGHRS and CDR2 as YFSETQ. The CDR3 loop is CASSLTSRTEAFF. As DNA, the CDR3 is TGCGCCAGCAGCTTGACTTCGCGCACTGAAGCTTTCTTT.

This rearrangement joins TRBV7-2 to TRBJ2-1; D unclear. Germline CDR1 SGHTA, CDR2 FQGNSA. Trimming stripped 5 bases from V and 1 base from J, with 6 bases between. This CDR3 region has 13 residues. The CDR3 DNA follows: TGTGCCAGCAGCCTCTTTTCCTACAATGAGCAGTTCTTC. Residues: CASSLFSYNEQFF. The full variable domain, in which reference TRBV7-2 and TRBJ2-1 provide the parts outside the CDR3, is GAGVSQSPSNKVTEKGKDVELRCDPISGHTALYWYRQSLGQGLEFLIYFQGNSAPDKSGLPSDRFSAERTGGSVSTLTIQRTQQEDSAVYLCASSLFSYNEQFFGPGTRLTVL.

This chain connects TRBV2 to TRBJ1-6; 7 bases fit TRBD1. The CDR3 consists of 15 residues. The V gene's germline CDR1 is SNHLY and CDR2 FYNNEI. The J segment lost 4 bases and the V segment lost 4 bases, leaving 4 bases of the junction unmatched. The CDR3: CASSGTGDYNSPLHF. The CDR3 nucleotides are TGTGCCAGCAGTGGGACAGGTGATTATAATTCACCCCTCCACTTT.

The V and J genes are TRBV18 and TRBJ1-2; TRBD1 matches 8 bases. Looked up from germline, CDR1 is KGHSH and CDR2 is LQKENI. The CDR3 runs 17 residues. The junction had 12 bases not matched to a gene; V was cut back by 0 bases and J by 6 bases. This CDR3 is CASSPPSGTGANHGYTF. The CDR3 nucleotides read TGTGCCAGCTCACCACCGTCCGGGACAGGTGCCAATCATGGCTACACCTTC. Full variable domain (missing parts from reference TRBV18 and TRBJ1-2): NAGVMQNPRHLVRRRGQEARLRCSPMKGHSHVYWYRQLPEEGLKFMVYLQKENIIDESGMPKERFSAEFPKEGPSILRIQQVVRGDSAAYFCASSPPSGTGANHGYTFGSGTRLTVV.

V usage is TRBV4-1 and J usage is TRBJ2-6; 7 bases fit TRBD1. Losses at the gene ends were 4 bases for V and 0 bases for J; bases not matched to a gene: 15. The CDR3 sequence is 20 residues long. Per germline, CDR1 MGHRA and CDR2 YSYEKL. CDR3 nucleotides: TGCGCCAGCAGCCGCATGCTCAAAACAGGGGCCGCCTCTGGGGCCAACGTCCTGACTTTC. Translation: CASSRMLKTGAASGANVLTF.

The genes are TRBV6-5 and TRBJ2-7; 8 nucleotides match TRBD1. The germline V gene has CDR1 MNHEY and CDR2 SVGAGI. The CDR3 sequence is 14 residues long. Germline trimming cut 5 bases from V and 4 bases from J; bases unmatched to any gene: 7. For the CDR3, the DNA is TGTGCCAGCAGTCCGACAGGGGTCGGGTACGAGCAGTACTTC. This translates into CASSPTGVGYEQYF.

The V call is TRBV15, the J call TRBJ1-2, with 7 bases matching TRBD1. The V gene end was trimmed by 5 bases and the J gene end by 6 bases; junction bases not matched to a gene: 3. CDR1 and CDR2 from the germline V gene are LNHNV and YYDKDF (reference sequence). The CDR3 has 12 residues. CDR3 nucleotide sequence: TGTGCCACCAGCCCGACAGGGCATGGCTACACCTTC. Protein: CATSPTGHGYTF.

V is TRBV28 and J is TRBJ1-5; D may be TRBD1 (6 bases). Per germline, CDR1 MDHEN and CDR2 SYDVKM. V lost 1 base and J lost 6, with 19 bases in between. The CDR3 contains 17 residues. CDR3: CASSLYFSGGPLQPQHF. The CDR3 DNA sequence: TGTGCCAGCAGTTTATACTTCAGCGGGGGGCCTCTTCAGCCCCAGCATTTT.

V is TRBV9 and J is TRBJ1-6; the D is unclear. V was trimmed by 0 bases and J by 0 bases, leaving 10 bases between them. CDR1 SGDLS and CDR2 YYNGEE come from the germline V gene. The CDR3 totals 17 residues. CDR3 protein: CASSVGGRNSYNSPLHF. The DNA for the CDR3 is TGTGCCAGCAGCGTAGGCGGGCGAAACTCCTATAATTCACCCCTCCACTTT.

The CDR3 DNA reads TGTGCTAGTGGACCCAGGGAGAACACTGAAGCTTTCTTT. It yields the protein CASGPRENTEAFF. The rearrangement joins TRBV12-5 to TRBJ1-1; D may be TRBD1 (5 bases). Germline CDR1 LGHNT, CDR2 FRNRAP. Between the trimmed V and J ends, which lost 6 bases and 1 base, there was a span of 9 bases. The CDR3 extends over 13 amino acids.

In regard to this clone: This same CDR3 is encoded by further DNA sequences in the sample. This rearrangement joins TRBV7-9 to TRBJ1-1; D call uncertain. Germline V CDR1 and CDR2: SEHNR, FQNEAQ (reference sequence). This CDR3 has 13 amino acids. Deletions cut 1 base from V and 1 base from J, with 4 bases between. The CDR3 loop is CASSLERNTEAFF. Here the CDR3 DNA reads TGTGCCAGCAGCTTAGAGAGGAACACTGAAGCTTTCTTT.

V is TRBV7-2 and J is TRBJ2-1; 13 nucleotides agree with TRBD2. With V trimmed by 4 bases and J by 5 bases, 5 bases remained unmatched. CDR3 length: 16 residues. Germline assignment: CDR1 SGHTA and CDR2 FQGNSA. The CDR3 DNA reads as TGTGCCAGCAGCTCCTCACTAGCGGGGGGGAACAATGAGCAGTTCTTC. Residues: CASSSSLAGGNNEQFF.

The chain joins TRBV28 to TRBJ1-2; weak D call: TRBD1 (5 bases). The CDR3 contains 12 residues. V lost 7 bases to trimming and J lost 6 bases, with 12 bases between them. The germline V gene has CDR1 MDHEN and CDR2 SYDVKM. The CDR3 reads CASMGGTHGYTF. DNA for the CDR3: TGTGCCAGCATGGGGGGTACCCATGGCTACACCTTC.

The chain employs TRBV6-1 and TRBJ2-2; TRBD2 matches 12 bases. This CDR3 is 18 amino acids long. Germline CDR1 and CDR2: MNHNS and SASEGT. The V gene end was trimmed by 4 bases and the J gene end by 5 bases; junction bases not matched to a gene: 11. CDR3: CASSGSSGRALTTGELFF. The CDR3 DNA sequence: TGTGCCAGCAGTGGGTCTAGCGGGAGGGCCTTGACGACCGGGGAGCTGTTTTTT.

The V gene is TRBV12-3 or TRBV12-4, the J gene TRBJ2-7, with unresolved D. The CDR3 extends over 13 amino acids. Trimming cost V 1 base and J 1 base, with 5 bases left between them. This CDR3 is CASSLVGSYEQYF. The CDR3 DNA sequence: TGTGCCAGCAGTTTAGTCGGTTCCTACGAGCAGTACTTC.

The chain links TRBV24-1 to TRBJ2-1, with D perhaps TRBD1 (6 bases). The germline gives CDR1 KGHDR, CDR2 SFDVKD. Trimming stripped 0 bases from V and 5 bases from J, with 7 bases between. The CDR3 covers 14 residues. CDR3 sequence reads: CATSDLDRNNEQFF. Written as DNA, the CDR3 is TGTGCCACCAGTGATTTGGACAGGAACAATGAGCAGTTCTTC.

This chain links TRBV5-1 with TRBJ1-2; maybe TRBD1 (6 bases). This CDR3 region has 17 residues. The germline V gene encodes CDR1 SGHRS and CDR2 YFSETQ. With 4 bases removed from V and 1 base from J, the gap between germline ends came to 20 bases. The CDR3 loop is CASSRGGQGILNYGYTF. DNA for the CDR3: TGCGCCAGCAGCCGGGGTGGGCAGGGGATTCTTAACTATGGCTACACCTTC.